This T cell receptor (beta chain) was observed in a study of T cell responses to AZD1222 COVID-19 vaccine. General study results and limits: The CD4 TCRs associated with vaccination extended across spike and predominated at 160-218 and 743-854. The number of AZD1222 recipients seropositive at baseline was only five or six.

A note on this clone: Its matching antigen is unknown.

V dropped 5 bases and J dropped 1; count of bases not matched to a gene: 7. This CDR3 has 16 residues. Germline V lookup: CDR1 SGHNT, CDR2 YYREEE (reference sequence). Here immunoSEQ multiplex PCR was the method, and the copy in TCRdb shows in-frame clones only, minus some. The table lists some 130,000 clones, 85% to 90% of them singletons. This chain uses TRBV5-4 with TRBJ2-2; 8 bases fit TRBD1. The TCR sequence derives from an adult in good health. The sample here was peripheral blood, taken on day 0 of AZD1222 vaccination. CDR3 amino acids: CASRNGQGRNTGELFF. In nucleotides, the CDR3 is TGTGCCAGCAGAAACGGACAGGGCAGGAACACCGGGGAGCTGTTTTTT.